This section outlines one T cell receptor (beta chain) sequence together with its context. V was trimmed by 4 bases and J by 5 bases, leaving 12 bases between them. The CDR3 spans 14 residues. In germline, CDR1 is KGHSH, CDR2 LQKENI. Generated by immunoSEQ multiplex PCR, the TCRdb table keeps only in-frame clones and is missing some. The repertoire holds more than 300,000 clones, with 90% as singletons. The data were obtained in a study of blood T cell repertoires in COVID-19. The wider study: Some COVID-19 samples were acute and others convalescent; all came from the United States, Italy and Spain.

This chain links TRBV18 with TRBJ1-5; no reliable D call. The sequencing sample was made of PBMCs or T cells enriched from blood (not recorded which). The sequence derives from a woman in her thirties who had been exposed to COVID-19. CDR3 protein: CASSHKRGDQPQHF. The CDR3 coding sequence is TGTGCCAGCTCACACAAGCGGGGTGATCAGCCCCAGCATTTT.